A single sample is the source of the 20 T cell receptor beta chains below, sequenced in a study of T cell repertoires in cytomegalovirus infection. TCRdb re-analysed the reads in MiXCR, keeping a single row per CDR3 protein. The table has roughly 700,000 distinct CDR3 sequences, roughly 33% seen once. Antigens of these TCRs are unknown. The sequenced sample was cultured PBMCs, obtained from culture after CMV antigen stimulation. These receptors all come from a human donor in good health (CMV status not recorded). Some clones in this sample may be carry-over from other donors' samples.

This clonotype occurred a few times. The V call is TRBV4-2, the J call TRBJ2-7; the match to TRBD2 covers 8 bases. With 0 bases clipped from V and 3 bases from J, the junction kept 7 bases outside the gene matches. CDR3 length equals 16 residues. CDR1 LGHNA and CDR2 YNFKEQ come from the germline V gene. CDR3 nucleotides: TGTGCCAGCAGCCAAGAGCAGCGGGGGTCCCACTACGAGCAGTACTTC. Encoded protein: CASSQEQRGSHYEQYF.

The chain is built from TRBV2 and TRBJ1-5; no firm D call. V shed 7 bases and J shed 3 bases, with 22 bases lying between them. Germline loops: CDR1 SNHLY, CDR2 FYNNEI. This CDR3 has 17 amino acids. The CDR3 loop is CASTVGRFVGVNQPQHF. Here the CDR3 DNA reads TGTGCCAGCACCGTGGGCAGGTTCGTTGGGGTCAATCAGCCCCAGCATTTT.

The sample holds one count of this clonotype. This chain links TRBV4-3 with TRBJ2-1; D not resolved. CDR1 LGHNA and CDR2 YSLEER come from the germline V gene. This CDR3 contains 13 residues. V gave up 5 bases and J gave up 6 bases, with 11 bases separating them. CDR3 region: CASSLSPLNEQFF. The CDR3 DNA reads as TGCGCCAGCAGCTTATCCCCGCTCAATGAGCAGTTCTTC.

The CDR3 nucleotides are TGTGCCAGCAATACATTGGCGGGAGGGAGCACAGATACGCAGTATTTT. It translates to CASNTLAGGSTDTQYF. The genes are TRBV27 and TRBJ2-3, with TRBD2 matching over 9 bases. The CDR3 totals 16 residues. The V gene end was trimmed by 7 bases and the J gene end by 0 bases; junction bases not matched to a gene: 8. CDR1 is MNHEY and CDR2 is SMNVEV in the germline V gene (reference sequence).

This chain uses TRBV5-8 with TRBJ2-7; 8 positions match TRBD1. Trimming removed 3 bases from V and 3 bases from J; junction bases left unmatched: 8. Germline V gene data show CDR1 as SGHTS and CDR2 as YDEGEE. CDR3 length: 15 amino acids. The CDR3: CASSYGQGPFYEQYF. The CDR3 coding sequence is TGTGCCAGCAGCTACGGACAGGGCCCCTTCTACGAGCAGTACTTC.

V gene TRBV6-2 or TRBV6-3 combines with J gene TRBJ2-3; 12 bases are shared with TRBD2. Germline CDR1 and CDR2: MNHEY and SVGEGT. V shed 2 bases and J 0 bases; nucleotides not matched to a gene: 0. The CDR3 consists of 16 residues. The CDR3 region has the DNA TGTGCCAGCAGTTACGGGACTAGCGGGAGCACAGATACGCAGTATTTT. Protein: CASSYGTSGSTDTQYF.

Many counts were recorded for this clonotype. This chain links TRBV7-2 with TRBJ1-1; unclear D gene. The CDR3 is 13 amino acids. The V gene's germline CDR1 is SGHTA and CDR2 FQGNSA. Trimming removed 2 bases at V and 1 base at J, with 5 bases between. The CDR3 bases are TGTGCCAGCAGCTTATATGAGAACACTGAAGCTTTCTTT. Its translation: CASSLYENTEAFF.

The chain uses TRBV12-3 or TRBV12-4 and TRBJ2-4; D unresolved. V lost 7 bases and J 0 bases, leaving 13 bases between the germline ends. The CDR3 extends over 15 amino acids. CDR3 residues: CASTLPFRAKNIQYF. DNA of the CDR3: TGTGCCAGCACTCTCCCCTTCAGAGCCAAAAACATTCAGTACTTC.

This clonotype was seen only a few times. As DNA, the CDR3 is TGTGCCAGTAGCACTAGCGGGAGCGGTGGCGATGAGCAGTTCTTC. Protein sequence: CASSTSGSGGDEQFF. The rearrangement uses TRBV19 and TRBJ2-1, with 11 bases lining up with TRBD2. V was pared by 6 bases and J by 8 bases, with 9 bases of the junction left unmatched. CDR1 is LNHDA and CDR2 is SQIVND in the germline V gene (reference sequence). The CDR3 spans 15 residues. The full variable domain, rest sourced from reference TRBV19 and TRBJ2-1, is DGGITQSPKYLFRKEGQNVTLSCEQNLNHDAMYWYRQDPGQGLRLIYYSQIVNDFQKGDIAEGYSVSREKKESFPLTVTSAQKNPTAFYLCASSTSGSGGDEQFFGPGTRLTVL.

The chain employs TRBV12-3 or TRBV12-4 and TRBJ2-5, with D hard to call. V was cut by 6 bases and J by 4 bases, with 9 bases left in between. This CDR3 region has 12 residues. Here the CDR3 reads CASRSMGETQYF. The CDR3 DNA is TGTGCCAGCAGGTCAATGGGAGAGACCCAGTACTTC.

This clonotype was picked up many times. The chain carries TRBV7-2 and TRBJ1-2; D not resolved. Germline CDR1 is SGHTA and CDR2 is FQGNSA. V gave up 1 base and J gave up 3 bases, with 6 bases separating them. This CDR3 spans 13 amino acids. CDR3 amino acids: CASSLGPYYGYTF. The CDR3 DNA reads TGTGCCAGCAGCTTAGGACCTTACTATGGCTACACCTTC.

The CDR3 DNA is TGCAGGGGACGACGCGACACAGATACGCAGTATTTT. It encodes CRGRRDTDTQYF. This sequence joins TRBV20-1 and TRBJ2-3; D tentatively reads TRBD1 or TRBD2 (5 bases each). Germline V gives CDR1 DFQATT, CDR2 SNEGSKA (reference sequence). CDR3 length equals 12 residues.

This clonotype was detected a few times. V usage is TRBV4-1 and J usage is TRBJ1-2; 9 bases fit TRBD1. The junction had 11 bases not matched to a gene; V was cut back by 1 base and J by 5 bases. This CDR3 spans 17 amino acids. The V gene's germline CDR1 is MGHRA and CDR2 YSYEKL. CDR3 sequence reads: CASSQGRLLTGGYGYTF. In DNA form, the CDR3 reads TGCGCCAGCAGCCAAGGGAGGCTACTGACAGGGGGTTATGGCTACACCTTC.

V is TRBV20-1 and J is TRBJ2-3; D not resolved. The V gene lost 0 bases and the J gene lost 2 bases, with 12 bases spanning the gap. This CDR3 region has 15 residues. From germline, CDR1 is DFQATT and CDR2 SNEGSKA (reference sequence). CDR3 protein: CSARDLRVSTDTQYF. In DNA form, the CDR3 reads TGCAGTGCTAGAGATTTAAGGGTCTCCACAGATACGCAGTATTTT.

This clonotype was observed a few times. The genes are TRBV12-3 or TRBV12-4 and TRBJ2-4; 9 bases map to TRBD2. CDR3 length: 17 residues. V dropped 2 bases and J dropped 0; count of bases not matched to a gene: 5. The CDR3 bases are TGTGCCAGCAGTTTAATTAGCGGGGGACTAGCCAAAAACATTCAGTACTTC. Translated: CASSLISGGLAKNIQYF.

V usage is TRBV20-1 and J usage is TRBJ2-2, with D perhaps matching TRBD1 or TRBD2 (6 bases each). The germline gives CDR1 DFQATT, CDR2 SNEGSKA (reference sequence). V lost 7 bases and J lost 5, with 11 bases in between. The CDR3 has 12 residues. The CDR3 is CSVGAGTGELFF. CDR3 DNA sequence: TGCAGTGTGGGGGCGGGGACCGGGGAGCTGTTTTTT.

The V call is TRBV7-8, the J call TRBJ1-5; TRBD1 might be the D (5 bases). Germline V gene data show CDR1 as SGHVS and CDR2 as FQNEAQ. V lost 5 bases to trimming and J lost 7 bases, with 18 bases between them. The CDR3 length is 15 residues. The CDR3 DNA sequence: TGTGCCAGCAGCATAGGGACGGGACTTCTCCAGCCCCAGCATTTT. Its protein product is CASSIGTGLLQPQHF.

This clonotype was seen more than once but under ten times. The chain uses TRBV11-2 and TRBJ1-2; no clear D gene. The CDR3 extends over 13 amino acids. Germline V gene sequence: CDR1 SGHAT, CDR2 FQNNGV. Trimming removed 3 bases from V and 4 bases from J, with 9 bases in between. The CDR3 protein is CASSFASLYGYTF. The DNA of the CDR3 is TGTGCCAGCAGCTTCGCCAGCCTCTATGGCTACACCTTC. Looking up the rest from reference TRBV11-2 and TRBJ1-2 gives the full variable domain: EAGVAQSPRYKIIEKRQSVAFWCNPISGHATLYWYQQILGQGPKLLIQFQNNGVVDDSQLPKDRFSAERLKGVDSTLKIQPAKLEDSAVYLCASSFASLYGYTFGSGTRLTVV.

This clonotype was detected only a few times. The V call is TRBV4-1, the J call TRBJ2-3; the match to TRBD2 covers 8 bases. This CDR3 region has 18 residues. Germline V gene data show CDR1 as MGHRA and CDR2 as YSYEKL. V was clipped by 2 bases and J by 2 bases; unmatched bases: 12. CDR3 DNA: TGCGCCAGCAGCCAAAAAGCCCGGACTAGCTTTTTCACAGATACGCAGTATTTT. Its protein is CASSQKARTSFFTDTQYF.

Here the CDR3 reads CASSPSRTGELFF. Here the CDR3 DNA reads TGTGCCAGCAGCCCAAGCAGGACCGGGGAGCTGTTTTTT. The V gene is TRBV11-2, the J gene TRBJ2-2; D is unclear. With 5 bases removed from V and 5 bases from J, the gap between germline ends came to 9 bases. This CDR3 contains 13 residues. Germline-derived CDR1 and CDR2 are SGHAT and FQNNGV.